Listed below are T cell receptor beta chains from one sample, sequenced in a study of shared clonotypes between healthy human individuals. TCRdb's table, derived via immunoSEQ multiplex PCR, lists solely in-frame clones and lacks some. The sample lists around 1.9 million clones; about 94% were seen once. Sequencing was done on a sample of naive CD8+ T cells from PBMCs. Source of these receptors: a man between 18 and 29 years old in good health. Some clones in this sample may be carry-over from other donors' samples. The CDR3 runs from the conserved cysteine through the conserved F or W. The D gene is left open where the match is weak. For some rows the clone size is stated as once, few or many, or as a class when expanded; others skip it.

clone_size	v_call	j_call	cdr3_length	d_call	cdr3_nt	cdr3_aa
NA	TRBV11-2	TRBJ2-7	19	TRBD2	TGTGCCAGCAGCCTAGAGGGGTGGGGTACTAGCGGGCCTACCTACGAGCAGTACTTC	CASSLEGWGTSGPTYEQYF
NA	TRBV9	TRBJ2-7	13	NA	TGTGCCAGCAGCGCCGACAGGAATCACGAGCAGTACTTC	CASSADRNHEQYF
NA	TRBV6-6	TRBJ1-1	16	TRBD1	TGTGCCAGCAGTTACTTCATGGACAGGGTGGGCACTGAAGCTTTCTTT	CASSYFMDRVGTEAFF
NA	TRBV19	TRBJ1-1	11	NA	TGTGCCAGTAGTTCAGGGGCTGAAGCTTTCTTT	CASSSGAEAFF
NA	TRBV25-1	TRBJ2-1	14	NA	TGTGCCAGCGGATCTGTGGGGTTCGCCAATGAGCAGTTCTTC	CASGSVGFANEQFF
NA	TRBV11-2	TRBJ2-7	12	TRBD1	TGTGCCAGCAGCTTAGGAGAGGGACAGCGAGACTTC	CASSLGEGQRDF
NA	TRBV5-6	TRBJ1-1	15	NA	TGTGCCAGCAGTACAAATCCCGGGGGTTGGACTGAAGCTTTCTTT	CASSTNPGGWTEAFF
NA	TRBV2	TRBJ2-1	12	NA	TGTGCCAGCAGTGAAATGAGGGGTGAGCAGTTCTTC	CASSEMRGEQFF
NA	TRBV29-1	TRBJ1-1	13	TRBD1	TGCAGCGTGATACCCGGGACAGGGGTTCAGGCTTTCTTT	CSVIPGTGVQAFF
NA	TRBV27	TRBJ2-7	14	TRBD2	TGTGCCAGCAGTTTATTAGCGGGAGGGGTCGAGCAGTACTTC	CASSLLAGGVEQYF
NA	TRBV4-3	TRBJ2-1	13	NA	TGCGCCAGCAGCCAAGATAGAGGTGATGAGCAGTTCTTC	CASSQDRGDEQFF
NA	TRBV19	TRBJ2-3	15	TRBD1	TGTGCCAGTAGTATTGGACAGGGGGGCACAGATACGCAGTATTTT	CASSIGQGGTDTQYF
NA	TRBV7-9	TRBJ2-2	18	TRBD2	TGTGCCAGCAGCTTAACGGGACCAATAGCGGGAGCGGTCGGGGAGCTGTTTTTT	CASSLTGPIAGAVGELFF
NA	TRBV28	TRBJ2-7	15	NA	TGTGCCAGCAGTTTCCAAGACACTGGTCTTGACGAGCAGTACTTC	CASSFQDTGLDEQYF
NA	TRBV4-3	TRBJ2-7	15	TRBD1	TGCGCCAGCAGCCAAGACCGGGACAGGGCCTACGAGCAGTACTTC	CASSQDRDRAYEQYF
NA	TRBV15	TRBJ1-1	16	NA	TGTGCCACCAGCAGAGATTGGGCGGGGTTGAGGGGTGAAGCTTTCTTT	CATSRDWAGLRGEAFF
NA	TRBV7-9	TRBJ2-7	16	TRBD2	TGTGCCAGCAGCTTAACGGTGGGTCTAGCGGGAGTCGAGCAGTACTTC	CASSLTVGLAGVEQYF
NA	TRBV7-9	TRBJ1-1	13	NA	TGTGCCAGCAGCCCGCCCCTTGGGCTGCAGGCTTTCTTT	CASSPPLGLQAFF
NA	TRBV7-2	TRBJ2-5	16	NA	TGTGCCAGCAGCTTATATGGGGTGGGGGTTGTGGAGACCCAGTACTTC	CASSLYGVGVVETQYF
NA	TRBV27	TRBJ2-1	14	NA	TGTGCCAGCAGTTTATCGTTTCGGCGCAATGAGCAGTTCTTC	CASSLSFRRNEQFF
NA	TRBV5-6	TRBJ2-7	12	NA	TGTGCCAGCAGCTTGGAAGATTACGAGCAGTACTTC	CASSLEDYEQYF
NA	TRBV4-1	TRBJ1-1	14	NA	TGCGCCAGCAGCCAAGCGCCAGGGAAGGATGAAGCTTTCTTT	CASSQAPGKDEAFF
NA	TRBV9	TRBJ1-2	14	TRBD1	TGTGCCAGCAGCCCCGGACAGGGGGCGCTTGGCTACACCTTC	CASSPGQGALGYTF
NA	TRBV6-5	TRBJ1-1	15	NA	TGTGCCAGCAATAAGGGAACGGTCCTGGGCACTGAAGCTTTCTTT	CASNKGTVLGTEAFF
NA	TRBV2	TRBJ2-7	16	NA	TGTGCCAGCAGTGAAGCGCTGGCAGAATTCTCCTACGAGCAGTACTTC	CASSEALAEFSYEQYF
NA	TRBV6-5	TRBJ1-1	11	NA	TGTGCCAGCGTAAGTGGCACTGAAGCTTTCTTT	CASVSGTEAFF
NA	TRBV9	TRBJ2-7	12	TRBD1	TGTGCCAGCACCGACAGGGGTAGCGAGCAGTACTTC	CASTDRGSEQYF
few	TRBV7-8	TRBJ2-2	12	NA	TGTGCCAGCACTGACGACACCGGGGAGCTGTTTTTT	CASTDDTGELFF
NA	TRBV28	TRBJ2-7	14	TRBD1	TGTGCCAGCAGTTCGACAGGGTGGGCCTACGAGCAGTACTTC	CASSSTGWAYEQYF
NA	TRBV19	TRBJ1-2	13	NA	TGTGCCAGTAGTATAGTCCGGGAGGATGGCTACACCTTC	CASSIVREDGYTF
NA	TRBV11-3	TRBJ2-7	14	NA	TGTGCCAGCAGCTTAGCCGGTCCGGGCTACGAGCAGTACTTC	CASSLAGPGYEQYF
NA	TRBV6-6	TRBJ1-1	16	NA	TGTGCCAGCAGTTACTCGGCATCCTCCTCAAACACTGAAGCTTTCTTT	CASSYSASSSNTEAFF
NA	TRBV7-8	TRBJ2-3	16	NA	TGTGCCAGCAGCTTATCTCTGGCTGGTGGCACAGATACGCAGTATTTT	CASSLSLAGGTDTQYF
NA	TRBV5-5	TRBJ2-1	16	NA	TGTGCCAGCAGCGCATTTGTAGCGTCAGCCTACAATGAGCAGTTCTTC	CASSAFVASAYNEQFF
NA	TRBV4-2	TRBJ2-1	15	TRBD2	TGTGCCAGCAGCCCCGGACTAGCGGGATACAATGAGCAGTTCTTC	CASSPGLAGYNEQFF
NA	TRBV9	TRBJ2-7	15	NA	TGTGCCAGCAGCGTAGACGACAGTCCCTCCTACGAGCAGTACTTC	CASSVDDSPSYEQYF
NA	TRBV5-1	TRBJ2-7	13	TRBD2	TGCGCCAGCAGTTGGCTAGCGGGCCGAGAGCAGTACTTC	CASSWLAGREQYF
NA	TRBV15	TRBJ2-7	15	NA	TGTGCCACCAGCAGAGGTGGGACCCGAACAGAGGAGCAGTACTTC	CATSRGGTRTEEQYF
NA	TRBV10-3	TRBJ1-2	15	TRBD1	TGTGCCATCAGGGACAGTCCCGGGACAGTGAATGGCTACACCTTC	CAIRDSPGTVNGYTF
NA	TRBV9	TRBJ1-5	15	TRBD1	TGTGCCAGCAGCGGGGGCGACAGGGGGAATCAGCCCCAGCATTTT	CASSGGDRGNQPQHF
few	TRBV28	TRBJ2-7	14	NA	TGTGCCAGCAGTTTTACGCTGGCGGGCTACGAGCAGTACTTC	CASSFTLAGYEQYF
NA	TRBV11-2	TRBJ2-1	16	NA	TGTGCCAGCAGCCCGGGGCCGAAAAACAGTTACAATGAGCAGTTCTTC	CASSPGPKNSYNEQFF
NA	TRBV9	TRBJ2-7	11	NA	TGTGCCAGCAGCGCCGGGACAGAGCAGTACTTC	CASSAGTEQYF
NA	TRBV15	TRBJ2-5	14	NA	TGTGCCACCAGCAGAGATCGGGGGCAAGAGACCCAGTACTTC	CATSRDRGQETQYF
NA	TRBV9	TRBJ2-3	15	TRBD2	TGTGCCAGCAGCGCCGAGACTAGCGGGAGAGATACGCAGTATTTT	CASSAETSGRDTQYF
once	TRBV5-5	TRBJ1-3	19	TRBD1	TGTGCCAGCAGCTTCGGACAGGGTTGGGAAACTTACTCTGGAAACACCATATATTTT	CASSFGQGWETYSGNTIYF
NA	TRBV7-9	TRBJ2-7	13	NA	TGTGCCAGCAGTCTATACATAGACTACGAGCAGTACTTC	CASSLYIDYEQYF
once	TRBV7-9	TRBJ1-3	16	NA	TGTGCCAGCAGCTTAATAGGCCGGCTCTCTGGAAACACCATATATTTT	CASSLIGRLSGNTIYF
NA	TRBV19	TRBJ2-2	16	TRBD1	TGTGCCAGTAGTATTGATCGGACAGGGGTCACCGGGGAGCTGTTTTTT	CASSIDRTGVTGELFF
NA	TRBV12-2	TRBJ2-1	16	NA	TGTGCAAGTCGCTTAATCGACTCCTTGGGACTAGTTCCCCAGTTCTTC	CASRLIDSLGLVPQFF
NA	TRBV6-5	TRBJ2-1	15	TRBD2	TGTGCCAGCAGTTACTCGTCTAGCGGCTACAATGAGCAGTTCTTC	CASSYSSSGYNEQFF
NA	TRBV5-6	TRBJ2-7	11	NA	TGTGCCAGCAGCTTTCTTAACGAGCAGTACTTC	CASSFLNEQYF
NA	TRBV6-1	TRBJ1-5	14	TRBD1	TGTGCCAGCAGTAACAGGGGAAGCAATCAGCCCCAGCATTTT	CASSNRGSNQPQHF
NA	TRBV7-2	TRBJ2-7	14	NA	TGTGCCAGCAGCTCTGTAGTCGGGATGGGGGAGCAGTACTTC	CASSSVVGMGEQYF
once	TRBV19	TRBJ1-1	15	TRBD1	TGTGCCAGTAGCCCCTCCGAGGGACAGGGTACTGAAGCTTTCTTT	CASSPSEGQGTEAFF